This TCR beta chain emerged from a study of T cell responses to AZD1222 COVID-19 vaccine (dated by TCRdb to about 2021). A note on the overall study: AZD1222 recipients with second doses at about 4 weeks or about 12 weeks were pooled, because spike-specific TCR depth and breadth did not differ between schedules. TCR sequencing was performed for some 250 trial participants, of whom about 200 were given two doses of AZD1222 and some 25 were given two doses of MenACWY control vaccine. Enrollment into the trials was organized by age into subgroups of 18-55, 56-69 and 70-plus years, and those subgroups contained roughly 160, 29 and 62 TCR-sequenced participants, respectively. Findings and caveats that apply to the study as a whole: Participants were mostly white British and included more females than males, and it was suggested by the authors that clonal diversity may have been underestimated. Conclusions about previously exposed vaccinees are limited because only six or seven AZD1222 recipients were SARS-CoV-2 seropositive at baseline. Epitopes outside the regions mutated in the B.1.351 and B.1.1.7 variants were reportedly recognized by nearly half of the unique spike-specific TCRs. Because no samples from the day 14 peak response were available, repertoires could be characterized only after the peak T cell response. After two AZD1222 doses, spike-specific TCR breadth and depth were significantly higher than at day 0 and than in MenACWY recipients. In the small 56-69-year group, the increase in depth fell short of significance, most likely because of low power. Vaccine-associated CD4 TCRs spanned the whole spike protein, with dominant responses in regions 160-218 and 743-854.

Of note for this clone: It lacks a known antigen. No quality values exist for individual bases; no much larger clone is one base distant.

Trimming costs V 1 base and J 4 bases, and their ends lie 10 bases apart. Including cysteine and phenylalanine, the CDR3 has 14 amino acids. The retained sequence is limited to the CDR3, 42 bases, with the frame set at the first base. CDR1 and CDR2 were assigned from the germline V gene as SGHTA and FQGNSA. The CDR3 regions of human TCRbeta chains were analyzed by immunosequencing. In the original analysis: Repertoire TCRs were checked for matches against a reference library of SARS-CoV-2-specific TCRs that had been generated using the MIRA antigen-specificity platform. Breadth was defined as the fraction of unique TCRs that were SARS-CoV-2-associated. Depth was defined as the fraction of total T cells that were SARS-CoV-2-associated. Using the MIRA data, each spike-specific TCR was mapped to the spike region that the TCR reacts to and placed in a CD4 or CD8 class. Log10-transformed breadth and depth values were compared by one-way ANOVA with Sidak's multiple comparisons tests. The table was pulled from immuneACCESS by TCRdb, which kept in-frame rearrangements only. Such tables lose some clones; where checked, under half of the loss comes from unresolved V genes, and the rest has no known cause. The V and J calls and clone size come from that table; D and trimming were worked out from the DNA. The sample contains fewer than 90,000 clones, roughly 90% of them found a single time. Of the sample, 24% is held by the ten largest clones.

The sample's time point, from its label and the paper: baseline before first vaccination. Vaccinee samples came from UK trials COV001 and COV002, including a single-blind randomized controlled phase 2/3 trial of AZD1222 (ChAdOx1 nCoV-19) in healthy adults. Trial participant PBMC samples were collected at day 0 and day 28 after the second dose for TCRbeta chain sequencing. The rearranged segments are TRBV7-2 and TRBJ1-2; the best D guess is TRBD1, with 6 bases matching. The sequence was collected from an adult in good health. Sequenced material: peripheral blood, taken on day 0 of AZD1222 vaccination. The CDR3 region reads CASSLGGAGYGYTF. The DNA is TGTGCCAGCAGCTTAGGGGGGGCCGGCTATGGCTACACCTTC.